The clone carrying this TCR beta chain was picked up a small number of times. Its antigen is undetermined. V dropped 6 bases and J dropped 6; count of bases not matched to a gene: 10. Per germline, CDR1 DFQATT and CDR2 SNEGSKA (reference sequence). CDR3 size: 13 residues. This sample was taken from a study of post-analysis software for immune sequencing data. The wider study: Relapsing-remitting, secondary progressive and progressive-relapsing multiple sclerosis courses were included.

Study-wide results and caveats: Five or six TRBV segments, including TRBV5-6, TRBV5-1 and TRBV20-1, were more frequent in patients than controls. Controls significantly exceeded multiple sclerosis patients in normalized Chao1 diversity. Under the F measure, samples that were prepared in one batch clustered strongly together.

Libraries were made from TCR beta cDNA, and they carried unique molecular identifiers. Researchers reported 400,000 to 550,000 cDNA molecules coming from approximately 1 to 10 million T cells. TCRdb re-analysed the PCR reads in MiXCR, keeping a single row per CDR3 protein. Here the sample spans hundreds of thousands of distinct CDR3 sequences, less than 40% being singletons. Sequencing was carried out using blood. The TCR was taken from a girl aged 10 to 17 with multiple sclerosis. This chain connects TRBV20-1 to TRBJ2-5, with 7 nucleotides matching TRBD1. This chain's CDR3 is CSATRQGRKTQYF. CDR3 DNA sequence: TGCAGTGCCACCCGACAGGGTAGAAAGACCCAGTACTTC.